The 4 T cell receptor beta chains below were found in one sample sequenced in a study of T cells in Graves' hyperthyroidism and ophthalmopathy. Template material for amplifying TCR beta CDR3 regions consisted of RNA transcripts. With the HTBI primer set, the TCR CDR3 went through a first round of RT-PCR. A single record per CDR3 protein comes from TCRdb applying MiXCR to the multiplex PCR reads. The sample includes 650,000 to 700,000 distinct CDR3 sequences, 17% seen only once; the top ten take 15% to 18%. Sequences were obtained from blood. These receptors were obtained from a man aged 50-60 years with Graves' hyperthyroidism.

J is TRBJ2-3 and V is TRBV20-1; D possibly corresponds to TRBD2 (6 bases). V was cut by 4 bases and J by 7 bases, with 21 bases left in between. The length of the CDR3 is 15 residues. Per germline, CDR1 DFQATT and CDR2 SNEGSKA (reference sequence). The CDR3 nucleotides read TGCAGTGCTAACCCCAGCGGGTGGGGTGGTTATACGCAGTATTTT. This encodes CSANPSGWGGYTQYF.

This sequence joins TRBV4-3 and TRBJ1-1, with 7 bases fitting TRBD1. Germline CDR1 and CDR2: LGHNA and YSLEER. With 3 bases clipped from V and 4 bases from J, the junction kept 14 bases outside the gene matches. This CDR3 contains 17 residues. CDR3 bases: TGCGCCAGCAGCCATTTGGTAGGGACAGCCTTAACCACTGAAGCTTTCTTT. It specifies CASSHLVGTALTTEAFF.

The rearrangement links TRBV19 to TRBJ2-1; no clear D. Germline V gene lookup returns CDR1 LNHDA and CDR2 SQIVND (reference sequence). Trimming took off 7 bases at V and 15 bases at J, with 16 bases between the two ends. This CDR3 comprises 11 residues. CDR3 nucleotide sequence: TGTGCCAGTACAAACTCGGAGTTGGCGTTCTTC. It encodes CASTNSELAFF.

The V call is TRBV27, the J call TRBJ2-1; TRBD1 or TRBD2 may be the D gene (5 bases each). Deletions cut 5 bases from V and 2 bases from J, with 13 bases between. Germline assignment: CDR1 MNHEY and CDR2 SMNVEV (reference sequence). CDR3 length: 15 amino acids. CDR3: CASSAMGVPYNEQFF. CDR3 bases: TGTGCCAGCAGTGCTATGGGGGTTCCCTACAATGAGCAGTTCTTC.